This TCR beta chain was captured in a study of T cell clones after liver transplantation. Study outcomes and limitations: In a couple of subjects, few donor cells limited the measurable donor-reactive repertoire. Small, mixed patient groups and varying post-transplant times limit these conclusions. Graft donor-reactive T cells possibly entered the graft instead of undergoing deletion. Donor-reactive sequences fell more than third party-reactive ones, suggesting partial deletion.

Here immunoSEQ multiplex PCR was the method, and the copy in TCRdb shows in-frame clones only, minus some. The data contain about 51,000 clones, roughly nine tenths of them singletons. This clone was seen a single time. What it recognizes is unknown. The length of the CDR3 is 16 residues. Per germline, CDR1 SGHAT and CDR2 FQNNGV. V gave up 5 bases and J gave up 0 bases, with 17 bases separating them. The specimen comprised CD8+ T cells from blood, sampled 12 months after liver transplant. The V and J genes are TRBV11-2 and TRBJ2-7; possible D gene TRBD2, 5 bases. The sequence came from a human patient who received a liver transplant. The T cells may partly be graft donor cells. CDR3 protein: CASSLLYRTGSYEQYF. CDR3 bases: TGTGCCAGCAGCCTCCTTTACCGGACTGGCTCCTACGAGCAGTACTTC.